This TCR beta chain was sequenced for a study of early T cells in non-severe SARS-CoV-2 infection. CDR3 length: 12 residues. Trimming removed 7 bases from V and 13 bases from J, with 17 bases in between. In germline, CDR1 is MDHEN, CDR2 SYDVKM. Individual cDNA molecules were tagged with unique molecular identifiers, the study reported. From the 5' RACE reads, TCRdb called clonotypes with MiXCR, one entry per CDR3 protein. The sample shows about 77,000 distinct CDR3 sequences, around 16% of them seen only once. In regard to this clonotype: Its antigen is not identified.

Study results and caveats: Private and CD4 specificities were missed by VDJdb matching, which favored anti-spike CD8 responses.

The receptor's source is an adult who was a healthcare worker with PCR-confirmed SARS-CoV-2 infection or an uninfected control (not recorded which). The genes are TRBV28 and TRBJ2-1; possible D gene TRBD1, 6 bases. The sequencing input was whole blood. The CDR3 sequence is CASTLPGHLQFF. The CDR3 nucleotides are TGTGCCAGCACCCTCCCGGGACACCTACAGTTCTTC.